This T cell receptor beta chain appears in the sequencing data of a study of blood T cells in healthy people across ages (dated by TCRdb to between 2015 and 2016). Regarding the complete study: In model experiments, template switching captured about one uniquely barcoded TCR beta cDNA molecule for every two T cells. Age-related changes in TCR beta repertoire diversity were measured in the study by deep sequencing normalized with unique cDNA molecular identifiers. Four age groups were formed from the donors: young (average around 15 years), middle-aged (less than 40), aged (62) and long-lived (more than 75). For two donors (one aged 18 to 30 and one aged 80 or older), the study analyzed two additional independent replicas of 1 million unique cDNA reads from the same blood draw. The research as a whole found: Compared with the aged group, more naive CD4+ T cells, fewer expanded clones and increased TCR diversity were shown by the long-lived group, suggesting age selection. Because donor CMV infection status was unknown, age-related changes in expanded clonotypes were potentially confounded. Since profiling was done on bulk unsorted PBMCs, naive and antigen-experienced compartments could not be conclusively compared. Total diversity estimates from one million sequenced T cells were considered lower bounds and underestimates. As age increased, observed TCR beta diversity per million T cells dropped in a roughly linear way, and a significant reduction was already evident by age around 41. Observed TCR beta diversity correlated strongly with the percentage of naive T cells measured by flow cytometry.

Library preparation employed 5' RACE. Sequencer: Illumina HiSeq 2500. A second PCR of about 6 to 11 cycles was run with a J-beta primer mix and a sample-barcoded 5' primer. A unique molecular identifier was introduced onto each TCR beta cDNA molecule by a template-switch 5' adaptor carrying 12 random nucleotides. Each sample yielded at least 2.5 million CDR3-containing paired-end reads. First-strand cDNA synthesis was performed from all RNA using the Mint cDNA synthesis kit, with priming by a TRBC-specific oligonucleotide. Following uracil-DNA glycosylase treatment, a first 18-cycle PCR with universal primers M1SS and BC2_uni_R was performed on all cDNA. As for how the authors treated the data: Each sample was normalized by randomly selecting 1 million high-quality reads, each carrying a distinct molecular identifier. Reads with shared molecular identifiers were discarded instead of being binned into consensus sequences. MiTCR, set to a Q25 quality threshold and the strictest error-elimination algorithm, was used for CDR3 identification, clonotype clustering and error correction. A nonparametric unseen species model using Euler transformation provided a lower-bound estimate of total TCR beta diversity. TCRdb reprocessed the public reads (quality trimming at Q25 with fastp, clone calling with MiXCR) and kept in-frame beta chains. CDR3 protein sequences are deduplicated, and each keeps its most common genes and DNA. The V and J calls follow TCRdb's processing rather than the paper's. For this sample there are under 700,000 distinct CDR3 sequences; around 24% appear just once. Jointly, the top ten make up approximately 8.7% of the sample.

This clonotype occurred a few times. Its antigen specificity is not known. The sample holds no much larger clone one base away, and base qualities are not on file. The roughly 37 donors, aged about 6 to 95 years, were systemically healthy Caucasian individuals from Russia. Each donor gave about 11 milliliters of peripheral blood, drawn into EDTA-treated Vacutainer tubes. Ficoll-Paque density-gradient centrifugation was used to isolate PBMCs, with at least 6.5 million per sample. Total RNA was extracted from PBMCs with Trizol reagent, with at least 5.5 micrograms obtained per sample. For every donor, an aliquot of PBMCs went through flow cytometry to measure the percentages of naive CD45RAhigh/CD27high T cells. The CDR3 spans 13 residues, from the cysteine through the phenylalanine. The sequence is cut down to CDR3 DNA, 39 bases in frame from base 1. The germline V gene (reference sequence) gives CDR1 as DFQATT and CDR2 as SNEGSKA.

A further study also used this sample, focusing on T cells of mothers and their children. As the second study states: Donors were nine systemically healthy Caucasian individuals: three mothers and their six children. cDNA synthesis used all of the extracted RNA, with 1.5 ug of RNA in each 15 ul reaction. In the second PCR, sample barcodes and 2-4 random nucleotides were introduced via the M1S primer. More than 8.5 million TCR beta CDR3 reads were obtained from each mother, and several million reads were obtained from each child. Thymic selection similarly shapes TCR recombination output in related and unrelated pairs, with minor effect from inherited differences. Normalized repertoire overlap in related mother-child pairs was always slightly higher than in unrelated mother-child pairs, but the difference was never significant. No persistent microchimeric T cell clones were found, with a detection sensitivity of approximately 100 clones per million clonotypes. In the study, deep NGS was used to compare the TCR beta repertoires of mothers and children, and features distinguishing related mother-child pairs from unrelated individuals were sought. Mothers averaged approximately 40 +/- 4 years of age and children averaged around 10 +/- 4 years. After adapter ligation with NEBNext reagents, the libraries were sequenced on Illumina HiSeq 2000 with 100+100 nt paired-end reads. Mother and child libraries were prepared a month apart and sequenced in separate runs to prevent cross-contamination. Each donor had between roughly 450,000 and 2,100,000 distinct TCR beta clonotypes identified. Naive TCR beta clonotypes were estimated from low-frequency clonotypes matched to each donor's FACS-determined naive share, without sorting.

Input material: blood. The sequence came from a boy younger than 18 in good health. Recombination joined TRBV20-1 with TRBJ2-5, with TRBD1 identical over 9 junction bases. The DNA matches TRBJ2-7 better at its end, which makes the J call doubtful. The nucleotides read TGCAGTGTACAGGGGGCCACCTCCTACGAGCAGTACTTC. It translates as CSVQGATSYEQYF.